This T cell receptor (beta chain) was recovered during a study of blood T cell repertoires in COVID-19. Study-level information: Some COVID-19 samples were acute and others convalescent; all came from the United States, Italy and Spain. PBMCs, B-cell-depleted T cells, or T cells were the source of the cDNA or gDNA that made up the material.

Researchers sorted participants into cohorts using their self-reported clinical history. Germline-derived CDR1 and CDR2 are LGHDT and YNNKEL (reference sequence). This CDR3 has 13 amino acids. Trimming cost V 7 bases and J 0 bases, with 9 bases left between them. Per the authors' pipeline: Amplified reference gene primers provided the basis for estimating nucleated cell counts. Libraries were prepared by immunoSEQ multiplex PCR; TCRdb keeps only in-frame clonotypes and omits some of them. That table furnishes V, J and clone size, whereas the DNA furnished D and trimming. Altogether a few hundred thousand clones are present, roughly 85% being singletons, with the ten largest covering about 4.1%.

Sample: PBMCs or T cells enriched from blood (not recorded which). The receptor was isolated from a middle-aged woman with acute COVID-19. The chain links TRBV3-1 (or the pseudogene TRBV3-2) to TRBJ2-5; D possibly corresponds to TRBD2 (5 bases). The CDR3 region is CASTRGYQETQYF. The CDR3 DNA sequence: TGTGCCAGCACTCGAGGGTACCAAGAGACCCAGTACTTC.